This is a list of T cell receptor beta chains from one sample in a study of cytomegalovirus exposure and HLA in healthy donors. The method was immunoSEQ multiplex PCR; TCRdb's version includes in-frame clones alone and lacks a portion of them. The sample lists roughly 60,000 clones; around nine tenths were seen once. Sequenced input: PBMCs. The origin of the receptors is a woman aged 25 to 45 in good health and CMV-seronegative. CDR3s include the opening cysteine and the closing phenylalanine or tryptophan. Each record gives: V gene, J gene, CDR3 protein.

V: TRBV6-1
J: TRBJ2-3
CDR3: CASSSGTGSTDTQYF

V: TRBV7-9
J: TRBJ1-1
CDR3: CASSAQQGAGNTEAFF

V: TRBV5-4
J: TRBJ1-1
CDR3: CASSLSDRGALF

V: TRBV25-1
J: TRBJ1-1
CDR3: CASSVGLEAFF

V: TRBV13
J: TRBJ1-2
CDR3: CASSLLIIGRGENYGYTF

V: TRBV15
J: TRBJ2-2
CDR3: CATSRAASGNTGELFF

V: TRBV7-9
J: TRBJ2-4
CDR3: CASGGQGAGTKNIQYF

V: TRBV7-6
J: TRBJ2-7
CDR3: CASSRGGGSYEQYF

V: TRBV9
J: TRBJ2-2
CDR3: CASSVGGGARNTGELFF

V: TRBV10-2
J: TRBJ2-5
CDR3: CASSEGVTGGTQYF

V: TRBV19
J: TRBJ1-1
CDR3: CASSINGVNTEAFF

V: TRBV6-6
J: TRBJ2-7
CDR3: CASSYTGVGYEQYF

V: TRBV30
J: TRBJ2-7
CDR3: CAWSVLDRGSEQYF

V: TRBV9
J: TRBJ1-4
CDR3: CASSVAQGREKLFF

V: TRBV19
J: TRBJ1-1
CDR3: CASRVSVSTEAFF

V: TRBV6-4
J: TRBJ2-1
CDR3: CASSDSTREGGNEQFF

V: TRBV7-6
J: TRBJ2-7
CDR3: CASSLTGTGSYEQYF

V: TRBV7-9
J: TRBJ2-1
CDR3: CASSPRHDNEQFF

V: TRBV9
J: TRBJ2-1
CDR3: CASSVSTLRSYNEQFF

V: TRBV5-1
J: TRBJ1-2
CDR3: CASSLEGTVKGVGF

V: TRBV7-2
J: TRBJ2-7
CDR3: CASSLVPGTGVYEQYF

V: TRBV5-1
J: TRBJ2-2
CDR3: CASSRSSDPGELFF